This T cell receptor beta chain originates from a study of T cell changes during pregnancy in multiple sclerosis. Using immunoSEQ multiplex PCR, the repertoire was profiled, and TCRdb retains in-frame clones only, with some absent. This table has 50,000 to 60,000 clones, about 90% appearing once. The CDR3 loop spans 17 amino acids. Trimming shortened V by 0 bases and J by 2 bases, and 14 bases separated the two germline ends. Looked up from germline, CDR1 is MNHNS and CDR2 is SASEGT. The sequences come from CD4+ T cells from peripheral blood mononuclear cells, collected in the first trimester of pregnancy. The source is a female donor with multiple sclerosis, enrolled in a pregnancy study. The chain combines TRBV6-1 with TRBJ1-5; tentatively, D is TRBD1 (5 bases). CDR3 in amino acids: CASSEAPEGRGNQPQHF. The CDR3 coding sequence is TGTGCCAGCAGTGAAGCCCCCGAGGGGAGGGGCAATCAGCCCCAGCATTTT.